The 6 T cell receptor beta chains in this list originate from one sample, sequenced in a study of shared clonotypes between healthy human individuals. Assay used: immunoSEQ multiplex PCR; TCRdb lists only in-frame clones, some missing. The table records about 490,000 clones, around 80% of them present only once. The sample taken for sequencing was PBMCs. Receptors were obtained from a woman aged 40 to 50 in good health. Some clones in this sample may be carry-over from other donors' samples.

The chain links TRBV28 to TRBJ2-5, with 8 bases identical to TRBD2. V shed 10 bases and J 3 bases; nucleotides not matched to a gene: 4. Germline CDR1 and CDR2: MDHEN and SYDVKM. The CDR3 is 12 residues long. CDR3 DNA sequence: TGTGCCACCCGGGGGGGTAAAGAGACCCAGTACTTC. This codes for CATRGGKETQYF. The full variable domain, its missing parts supplied by reference TRBV28 and TRBJ2-5, is DVKVTQSSRYLVKRTGEKVFLECVQDMDHENMFWYRQDPGLGLRLIYFSYDVKMKEKGDIPEGYSVSREKKERFSLILESASTNQTSMYLCATRGGKETQYFGPGTRLLVL.

J is TRBJ2-1 and V is TRBV11-2, with 14 positions matching TRBD2. The CDR3 totals 14 residues. Germline V gene data show CDR1 as SGHAT and CDR2 as FQNNGV. J lost 6 bases, V lost 8 bases, and 3 bases had no gene match. CDR3 amino acids: CASAGTSGSNEQFF. Written as DNA, the CDR3 is TGTGCCAGCGCCGGGACTAGCGGGAGCAATGAGCAGTTCTTC.

The genes are TRBV5-4 and TRBJ2-2; no clear D. Germline V lookup: CDR1 SGHNT, CDR2 YYREEE (reference sequence). With 0 bases removed from V and 4 bases from J, the gap between germline ends came to 13 bases. The CDR3 covers 16 residues. The CDR3 DNA is TGTGCCAGCAGCTTGGGAGGTCGAAGAAGCACCGGGGAGCTGTTTTTT. Its translation is CASSLGGRRSTGELFF.

DNA for the CDR3: TGTGCCAGCAGCCAAGATAAGCTAGCGGTTTTCAATGAGCAGTTCTTC. Protein product: CASSQDKLAVFNEQFF. This chain connects TRBV4-2 to TRBJ2-1; 7 bases match TRBD2. Germline values: CDR1 LGHNA, CDR2 YNFKEQ. The CDR3 is 16 residues long. Trimming took 0 bases from V and 6 from J; bases not matched to a gene: 8.

This clone was seen a few times. The genes are TRBV2 and TRBJ2-7, with 8 nucleotides matching TRBD1. The CDR3 extends over 14 amino acids. Germline V gene sequence: CDR1 SNHLY, CDR2 FYNNEI. J was trimmed by 0 bases and V by 6 bases; bases with no gene match: 4. CDR3 in amino acids: CASRGDRSSYEQYF. The CDR3 bases are TGTGCCAGCAGAGGGGACAGGAGCTCCTACGAGCAGTACTTC.

V usage is TRBV5-1 and J usage is TRBJ2-3, with TRBD2 identical over 11 bases. Germline V gene lookup returns CDR1 SGHRS and CDR2 YFSETQ. V trimming: 6 bases; J trimming: 2 bases; junction bases outside the gene matches: 2. The CDR3 spans 14 residues. The CDR3 here is CASKLAGDTDTQYF. For the CDR3, the DNA is TGCGCCAGCAAACTAGCGGGAGACACAGATACGCAGTATTTT.